The source of this TCR beta chain is a study of T cell responses to AZD1222 COVID-19 vaccine. Study-level results: Repertoires were obtained only post-peak T cell response. Distributed over spike, vaccine-associated CD4 TCRs predominated at 160-218 and 743-854.

Libraries were prepared by immunoSEQ multiplex PCR; TCRdb keeps only in-frame clonotypes and omits some of them. The sample consists of approximately 76,000 clones, 85% to 95% of them appearing once. The ends were cut back, 3 bases at V and 4 bases at J, with 9 bases in the middle. The germline V gene encodes CDR1 SGDLS and CDR2 YYNGEE. This CDR3 has 13 amino acids. Concerning this clone itself: Its target is not known.

The chain employs TRBV9 and TRBJ2-3; D is uncertain. The source is an adult in good health. The specimen comprised peripheral blood, sampled on day 0 of MenACWY control vaccination. Here the CDR3 reads CASSGVSADTQYF. As DNA, the CDR3 is TGTGCCAGCAGCGGTGTTTCAGCAGATACGCAGTATTTT.